This passage covers 31 T cell receptor beta chains from one sample sequenced in a study of T-cell reconstitution after alpha-beta-depleted transplantation in children. A TCRbeta library incorporating unique molecular identifiers was prepared. TCRdb reanalysed the PCR reads using MiXCR and keeps one entry per CDR3 protein. The sample has some 95,000 distinct CDR3 sequences; around 22% are singletons. Specimen: PBMCs, collected before TCRalphabeta/CD19-depleted stem cell transplant. These TCRs come from a boy between 2 and 10 years old with acute lymphoblastic leukemia, due to receive a stem cell transplant.

The chain combines TRBV29-1 with TRBJ2-7; D unresolved. CDR1 and CDR2 (germline): SQVTM, ANQGSEA. V lost 2 bases to trimming and J lost 5 bases, with 7 bases between them. The CDR3 is made up of 11 amino acids. This chain's CDR3 is CSVEITNEQYF. CDR3 nucleotides: TGCAGCGTTGAAATTACTAACGAGCAGTACTTC.

This clonotype was picked up a small number of times. The chain has TRBV7-2 and TRBJ1-2; 8 bases are a match to TRBD1. The CDR3 consists of 15 residues. V was clipped by 1 base and J by 4 bases; unmatched bases: 5. The germline gives CDR1 SGHTA, CDR2 FQGNSA. The CDR3 nucleotides are TGTGCCAGCAGCTTAGGTGGACAGGGAGGCTATGGCTACACCTTC. This encodes CASSLGGQGGYGYTF. The full variable domain, its missing parts supplied by reference TRBV7-2 and TRBJ1-2, is GAGVSQSPSNKVTEKGKDVELRCDPISGHTALYWYRQSLGQGLEFLIYFQGNSAPDKSGLPSDRFSAERTGGSVSTLTIQRTQQEDSAVYLCASSLGGQGGYGYTFGSGTRLTVV.

This clonotype was counted a few times. The chain carries TRBV27 and TRBJ2-5, with 7 bases lining up with TRBD2. The V and J ends lost 9 bases and 1 base, in that order; junction bases with no gene match: 11. CDR1 and CDR2 from the germline V gene are MNHEY and SMNVEV (reference sequence). The CDR3 covers 15 residues. Here the CDR3 reads CASTTFERGQETQYF. The CDR3 nucleotides are TGTGCCAGTACAACCTTCGAGCGGGGCCAAGAGACCCAGTACTTC.

This clonotype was counted only a few times. The rearrangement links TRBV15 to TRBJ2-1; D is possibly TRBD2 (5 bases). CDR3 length equals 13 residues. Trimming shortened V by 6 bases and J by 8 bases, and 14 bases separated the two germline ends. Per germline, CDR1 LNHNV and CDR2 YYDKDF (reference sequence). CDR3 sequence reads: CATSSVPRDEQFF. Here the CDR3 DNA reads TGTGCCACCAGTAGTGTGCCGAGGGATGAGCAGTTCTTC.

This clonotype was observed a handful of times. The V gene is TRBV27, the J gene TRBJ1-5; TRBD1 matches at 9 bases. J lost 4 bases, V lost 2 bases, and 3 bases had no gene match. Germline lookup yields CDR1 MNHEY and CDR2 SMNVEV (reference sequence). The CDR3 is 15 amino acids. DNA of the CDR3: TGTGCCAGCAGTTTAAAGACAGGGGGGAATCAGCCCCAGCATTTT. Protein product: CASSLKTGGNQPQHF.

The J gene is TRBJ2-1, the V gene TRBV5-1, with D possibly being TRBD2 (6 bases). V was trimmed by 1 base and J by 0 bases, leaving 20 bases between them. Germline loops: CDR1 SGHRS, CDR2 YFSETQ. The CDR3 runs to 19 residues. The CDR3 sequence is CASSLPGGAVSSSYNEQFF. The CDR3 DNA is TGCGCCAGCAGCTTGCCCGGAGGGGCCGTCTCGAGCTCCTACAATGAGCAGTTCTTC.

The chain combines TRBV6-5 with TRBJ2-7; the D gene is possibly TRBD2 (6 bases). In germline, CDR1 is MNHEY, CDR2 SVGAGI. The CDR3 has 14 residues. The V end was cut by 0 bases, the J end by 4 bases, with 10 bases between. The CDR3 DNA reads TGTGCCAGCAGTTACTCGTCGGGGGATTACGAGCAGTACTTC. Amino acids: CASSYSSGDYEQYF.

The rearrangement uses TRBV12-3 or TRBV12-4 and TRBJ1-2, with TRBD1 matching over 8 bases. The CDR3 consists of 14 residues. The junction had 3 bases not matched to a gene; V was cut back by 4 bases and J by 2 bases. CDR3 coding DNA: TGTGCCAGCAGTTCCCGGACAGGGAACTATGGCTACACCTTC. Encoded protein: CASSSRTGNYGYTF.

This chain joins TRBV7-2 and TRBJ2-7; D possibly uses TRBD1 or TRBD2 (5 bases each). V lost 5 bases to trimming and J lost 11 bases, with 16 bases between them. Germline lookup yields CDR1 SGHTA and CDR2 FQGNSA. This CDR3 is 12 amino acids long. The CDR3 DNA is TGTGCCAGCAGCCCCTCCGGGACCGGGGAGTACTTC. Translating it yields CASSPSGTGEYF.

This clonotype was counted between two and nine times. The rearrangement joins TRBV5-1 to TRBJ2-2; D is uncertain. V lost 4 bases and J lost 0, with 10 bases in between. Germline V gene data show CDR1 as SGHRS and CDR2 as YFSETQ. CDR3 length: 15 amino acids. Here the CDR3 reads CASSLLGPNTGELFF. DNA for the CDR3: TGCGCCAGCAGCCTTCTGGGCCCGAACACCGGGGAGCTGTTTTTT.

The chain uses TRBV20-1 and TRBJ2-1; D gene unclear. Between the trimmed V and J ends, which lost 1 base and 5 bases, there was a span of 15 bases. Germline lookup yields CDR1 DFQATT and CDR2 SNEGSKA (reference sequence). This CDR3 has 15 residues. This CDR3 is CSARVAQTYNNEQFF. CDR3 DNA sequence: TGCAGTGCTAGAGTCGCACAGACTTATAACAATGAGCAGTTCTTC.

A remark on this clonotype: The conserved closing phenylalanine or tryptophan is absent in this CDR3, likely reflecting a read error. The chain employs TRBV14 and TRBJ2-1; D remains ambiguous. The CDR3 extends over 16 amino acids. The ends were cut back, 1 base at V and 4 bases at J, with 14 bases in the middle. The germline V gene has CDR1 SGHDN and CDR2 FVKESK. The CDR3 sequence: CASSQGLVNRYNEQFL. CDR3 DNA: TGTGCCAGCAGCCAAGGTCTCGTCAATCGATACAATGAGCAGTTCTTA.

This clonotype was seen only a few times. The chain employs TRBV7-2 and TRBJ2-7; 11 bases line up with TRBD1. The V gene end was trimmed by 5 bases and the J gene end by 3 bases; junction bases not matched to a gene: 6. Per germline, CDR1 SGHTA and CDR2 FQGNSA. This CDR3 is built from 15 residues. Written as DNA, the CDR3 is TGTGCCAGCAGCCGTGGGACAGGGGGGATCTACGAGCAGTACTTC. Translated: CASSRGTGGIYEQYF. The entire variable domain, with the rest obtained from reference TRBV7-2 and TRBJ2-7, is as follows: GAGVSQSPSNKVTEKGKDVELRCDPISGHTALYWYRQSLGQGLEFLIYFQGNSAPDKSGLPSDRFSAERTGGSVSTLTIQRTQQEDSAVYLCASSRGTGGIYEQYFGPGTRLTVT.

This clonotype appeared many times. The chain uses TRBV15 and TRBJ1-1; no reliable D call. CDR3 length equals 14 residues. Germline V gene data show CDR1 as LNHNV and CDR2 as YYDKDF (reference sequence). Trimming cost V 0 bases and J 11 bases, with 16 bases left between them. The CDR3 here is CATSRDRWAVEAFF. CDR3 nucleotides: TGTGCCACCAGCAGAGATCGCTGGGCAGTGGAGGCTTTCTTT.

This clonotype turned up a few times. The chain has TRBV30 and TRBJ2-7, with 10 bases identical to TRBD2. Germline-derived CDR1 and CDR2 are GTSNPN and SVGIG (reference sequence). With 2 bases clipped from V and 0 bases from J, the junction kept 4 bases outside the gene matches. The CDR3 spans 15 residues. CDR3 in DNA: TGTGCCTGGAGTACACGGACTAGCGGCTCCTACGAGCAGTACTTC. Amino acids: CAWSTRTSGSYEQYF. The full variable domain, rest sourced from reference TRBV30 and TRBJ2-7, is SQTIHQWPATLVQPVGSPLSLECTVEGTSNPNLYWYRQAAGRGLQLLFYSVGIGQISSEVPQNLSASRPQDRQFILSSKKLLLSDSGFYLCAWSTRTSGSYEQYFGPGTRLTVT.

This chain connects TRBV20-1 to TRBJ2-7; TRBD1 matches at 7 bases. The V and J ends lost 6 bases and 6 bases, in that order; junction bases with no gene match: 8. The CDR3 extends over 12 amino acids. CDR1 is DFQATT and CDR2 is SNEGSKA in the germline V gene (reference sequence). In nucleotides, the CDR3 is TGCAGTGCAATTGGGGACAGATCCGAGCAGTACTTC. Amino acid sequence: CSAIGDRSEQYF.

This clonotype turned up a few times. The V and J genes are TRBV1 and TRBJ2-2; the tabulated D call, TRBD1, remains unverified against the DNA. TRBV1 is deemed a pseudogene. The CDR3 has 15 amino acids. The DNA for the CDR3 is TGCACCAGCAGCCAGCCCTTCGGGGGCACCGGGGAGCTGTTTTTT. Residues: CTSSQPFGGTGELFF.

J is TRBJ2-1 and V is TRBV29-1, with 10 positions matching TRBD1. The germline CDR1 and CDR2 sequences are SQVTM and ANQGSEA. Germline trimming cut 7 bases from V and 3 bases from J; bases unmatched to any gene: 6. The CDR3 extends over 14 amino acids. CDR3 in DNA: TGCAGCGGAAGCCGGACAGGGGGCTACAATGAGCAGTTCTTC. It translates to CSGSRTGGYNEQFF.

This chain uses TRBV25-1 with TRBJ1-2; 7 nucleotides match TRBD1. Per germline, CDR1 MGHDK and CDR2 SYGVNS. This CDR3 is 13 amino acids long. V trimming: 4 bases; J trimming: 5 bases; junction bases outside the gene matches: 4. The CDR3 nucleotides read TGTGCCAGCAGTGCTGGGACAGTTTATGGCTACACCTTC. Amino acids: CASSAGTVYGYTF.

CDR3 sequence (DNA): TGTGCCAGCAGCTTGGGGGCAGGTTACGCCGGGGAGCTGTTTTTT. Its translation: CASSLGAGYAGELFF. The chain joins TRBV5-6 to TRBJ2-2; D is uncertain. CDR3 length equals 15 residues. V was trimmed by 0 bases and J by 6 bases, leaving 12 bases between them. CDR1 and CDR2 from the germline V gene are SGHDT and YYEEEE. The full variable domain, with the rest looked up from reference TRBV5-6 and TRBJ2-2, is DAGVTQSPTHLIKTRGQQVTLRCSPKSGHDTVSWYQQALGQGPQFIFQYYEEEERQRGNFPDRFSGHQFPNYSSELNVNALLLGDSALYLCASSLGAGYAGELFFGEGSRLTVL.

This clonotype was counted only a few times. The V and J genes are TRBV4-3 and TRBJ2-1; D remains ambiguous. The germline CDR1 and CDR2 sequences are LGHNA and YSLEER. Trimming stripped 0 bases from V and 3 bases from J, with 15 bases between. The CDR3 loop spans 17 amino acids. CDR3 protein: CASSQDGNGYNYNEQFF. The CDR3 DNA reads as TGCGCCAGCAGCCAAGATGGGAACGGATATAACTACAATGAGCAGTTCTTC.

The genes are TRBV7-2 and TRBJ2-2; a weak D match, TRBD1 (5 bases). Germline V gene sequence: CDR1 SGHTA, CDR2 FQGNSA. V gave up 5 bases and J gave up 4 bases, with 11 bases separating them. The CDR3 runs to 14 residues. CDR3 protein: CASSPQGVTGELFF. DNA of the CDR3: TGTGCCAGCAGCCCCCAAGGGGTCACCGGGGAGCTGTTTTTT. Filled out from reference TRBV7-2 and TRBJ2-2, the complete variable domain reads GAGVSQSPSNKVTEKGKDVELRCDPISGHTALYWYRQSLGQGLEFLIYFQGNSAPDKSGLPSDRFSAERTGGSVSTLTIQRTQQEDSAVYLCASSPQGVTGELFFGEGSRLTVL.

In this sample, this clonotype turned up a few times. The chain has TRBV7-2 and TRBJ2-1; TRBD2 matches 10 bases. J was trimmed by 15 bases and V by 2 bases; bases with no gene match: 13. Germline V lookup: CDR1 SGHTA, CDR2 FQGNSA. CDR3 length: 15 residues. The CDR3 loop is CASSLRHSGRFAAFF. DNA of the CDR3: TGTGCCAGCAGCTTACGTCATAGCGGGAGGTTTGCGGCGTTCTTC.

The gene calls are TRBV6-2 or TRBV6-3 and TRBJ1-5; 10 nucleotides line up with TRBD1. The CDR3 length is 15 residues. V lost 6 bases and J lost 5; bases outside the gene matches: 7. In germline, CDR1 is MNHEY, CDR2 SVGEGT. CDR3 sequence: CASSLGQGVYQPQHF. DNA of the CDR3: TGTGCCAGCAGCCTCGGACAGGGGGTATATCAGCCCCAGCATTTT.

This rearrangement joins TRBV28 to TRBJ2-1; D remains ambiguous. The CDR3 runs to 12 residues. Looked up from germline, CDR1 is MDHEN and CDR2 is SYDVKM. Trimming left V 5 bases short and J 9 bases short, with 11 bases between. The CDR3 sequence: CASSPVGGEQFF. DNA of the CDR3: TGTGCCAGCAGTCCGGTTGGCGGTGAGCAGTTCTTC.

The chain couples TRBV12-3 or TRBV12-4 to TRBJ2-3, with D possibly being TRBD2 (5 bases). V was pared by 0 bases and J by 5 bases, with 9 bases between. This CDR3 region has 14 residues. The CDR3 DNA is TGTGCCAGCAGTTTAGCCCTAACTAGAGATACGCAGTATTTT. It is translated as CASSLALTRDTQYF.

The V gene is TRBV7-2, the J gene TRBJ2-1; 12 positions match TRBD2. The length of the CDR3 is 17 residues. The J segment lost 6 bases and the V segment lost 2 bases, leaving 8 bases of the junction unmatched. Germline CDR1 SGHTA, CDR2 FQGNSA. This CDR3 is CASSLPRLAGVSNEQFF. The CDR3 bases are TGTGCCAGCAGCTTACCTAGACTAGCGGGAGTATCCAATGAGCAGTTCTTC.

The gene calls are TRBV13 and TRBJ2-5; D is unresolved. The V gene lost 5 bases and the J gene lost 0 bases, with 13 bases spanning the gap. CDR1 is PRHDT and CDR2 is FYEKMQ in the germline V gene (reference sequence). This CDR3 has 15 residues. DNA of the CDR3: TGTGCCAGCAGCCCAGAGATGGCTAACCAAGAGACCCAGTACTTC. Its translation: CASSPEMANQETQYF.

This chain joins TRBV5-1 and TRBJ2-7, with 9 bases aligning to TRBD1. Germline CDR1 SGHRS, CDR2 YFSETQ. This CDR3 has 15 amino acids. V was clipped by 4 bases and J by 8 bases; unmatched bases: 13. CDR3 DNA sequence: TGCGCCAGCAGCCAAACAGAGGACAGGGGATCGAAGCAGTACTTC. This codes for CASSQTEDRGSKQYF.

The chain couples TRBV24-1 to TRBJ2-5, with 11 bases lining up with TRBD2. Judging by the DNA end, TRBJ2-1 fits better; the J call may be wrong. The CDR3 is 15 residues long. Germline V gives CDR1 KGHDR, CDR2 SFDVKD. The CDR3, as DNA: TGTGCCACCAGTGGTTCACTAGCGGGAGACAATGAGCAGTTCTTC. It encodes CATSGSLAGDNEQFF.

V usage is TRBV27 and J usage is TRBJ2-3; D gene unclear. Looked up from germline, CDR1 is MNHEY and CDR2 is SMNVEV (reference sequence). CDR3 size: 15 residues. V was cut by 1 base and J by 5 bases, with 13 bases left in between. CDR3 in DNA: TGTGCCAGCAGTTTATTATCCGGGTATCAAGATACGCAGTATTTT. It codes for CASSLLSGYQDTQYF.